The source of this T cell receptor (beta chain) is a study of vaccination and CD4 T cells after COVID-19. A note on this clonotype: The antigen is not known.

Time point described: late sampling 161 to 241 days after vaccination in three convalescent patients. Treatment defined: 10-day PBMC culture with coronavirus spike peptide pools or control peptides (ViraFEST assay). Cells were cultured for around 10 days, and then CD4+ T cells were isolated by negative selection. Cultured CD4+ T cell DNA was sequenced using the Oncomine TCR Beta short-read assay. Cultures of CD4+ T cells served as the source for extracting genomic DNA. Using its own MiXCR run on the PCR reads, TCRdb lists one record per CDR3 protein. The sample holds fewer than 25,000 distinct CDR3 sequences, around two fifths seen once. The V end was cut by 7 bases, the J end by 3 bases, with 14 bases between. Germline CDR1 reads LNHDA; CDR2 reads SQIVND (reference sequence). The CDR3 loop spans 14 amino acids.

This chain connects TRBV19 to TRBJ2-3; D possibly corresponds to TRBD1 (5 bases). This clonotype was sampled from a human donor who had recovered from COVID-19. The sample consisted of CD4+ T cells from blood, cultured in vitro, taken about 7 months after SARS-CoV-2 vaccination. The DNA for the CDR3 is TGTGCCAGTAAGCAGGGTTGGATGACAGATACGCAGTATTTT. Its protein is CASKQGWMTDTQYF.